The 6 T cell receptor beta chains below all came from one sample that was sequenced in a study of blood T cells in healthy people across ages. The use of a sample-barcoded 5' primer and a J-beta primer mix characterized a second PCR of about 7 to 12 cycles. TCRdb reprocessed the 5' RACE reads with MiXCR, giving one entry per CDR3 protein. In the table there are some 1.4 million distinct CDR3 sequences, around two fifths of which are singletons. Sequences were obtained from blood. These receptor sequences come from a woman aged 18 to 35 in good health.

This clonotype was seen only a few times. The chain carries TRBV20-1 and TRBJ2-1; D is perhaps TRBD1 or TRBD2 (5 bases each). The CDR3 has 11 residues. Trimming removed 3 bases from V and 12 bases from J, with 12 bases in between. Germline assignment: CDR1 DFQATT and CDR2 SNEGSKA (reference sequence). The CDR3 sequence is CSARPDGTQFF. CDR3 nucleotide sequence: TGCAGTGCTAGGCCAGACGGGACGCAGTTCTTC.

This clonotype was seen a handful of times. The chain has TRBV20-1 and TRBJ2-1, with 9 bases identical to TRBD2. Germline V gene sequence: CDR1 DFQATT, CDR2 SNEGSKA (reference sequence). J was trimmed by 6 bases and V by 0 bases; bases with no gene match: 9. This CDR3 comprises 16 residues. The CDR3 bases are TGCAGTGCTAGAGATAGTAGCGGACTAGCGATCAATGAGCAGTTCTTC. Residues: CSARDSSGLAINEQFF.

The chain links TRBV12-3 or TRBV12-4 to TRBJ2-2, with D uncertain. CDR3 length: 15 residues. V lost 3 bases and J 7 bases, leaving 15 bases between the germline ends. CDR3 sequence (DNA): TGTGCCAGCAGTTTTGGCAGAAAAAGTAGCGGGGAGCTGTTTTTT. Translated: CASSFGRKSSGELFF.

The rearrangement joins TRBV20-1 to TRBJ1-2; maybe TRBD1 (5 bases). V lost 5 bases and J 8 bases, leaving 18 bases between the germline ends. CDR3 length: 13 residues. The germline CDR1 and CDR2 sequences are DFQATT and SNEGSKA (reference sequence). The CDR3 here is CSALGGAGAGYTF. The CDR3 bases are TGCAGTGCTTTGGGCGGGGCCGGGGCAGGCTACACCTTC.

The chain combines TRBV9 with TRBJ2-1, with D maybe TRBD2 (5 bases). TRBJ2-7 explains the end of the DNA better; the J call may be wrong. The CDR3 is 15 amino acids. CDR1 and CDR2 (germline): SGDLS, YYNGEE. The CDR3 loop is CASSAGVATYNEQYF. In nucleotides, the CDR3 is TGTGCCAGCAGCGCCGGGGTGGCAACCTACAATGAGCAGTACTTC.

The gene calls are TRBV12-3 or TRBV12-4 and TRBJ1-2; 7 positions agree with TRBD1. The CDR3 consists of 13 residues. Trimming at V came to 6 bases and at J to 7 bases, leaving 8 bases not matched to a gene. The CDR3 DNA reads TGTGCCAGCAGCTTCGACAGGGTCCGTGGCTACACCTTC. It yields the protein CASSFDRVRGYTF.